The rows below give T cell receptor beta chains drawn from one sample of a study of T cell responses to AZD1222 COVID-19 vaccine. The data were produced by immunoSEQ multiplex PCR, yet TCRdb's version contains in-frame clones alone and is incomplete. The table includes under 120,000 clones, roughly 85% detected once. Material: peripheral blood, obtained 28 days after the second AZD1222 dose. These receptors all stem from an adult who received the AZD1222 COVID-19 vaccine. CDR3s include the opening cysteine and the closing phenylalanine or tryptophan. A D gene is named only where the DNA matches it firmly. Clone size is stated in some rows and not others, as once, few, many or a class when expanded.

>TRBV7-8|16|TRBJ1-2|-|TRBD1
CASSPLRGPAIYGYTF
TGTGCCAGCAGCCCTCTCAGGGGGCCGGCGATCTATGGCTACACCTTC
>TRBV5-1|14|TRBJ2-5|-|-
CASSLGRIQETQYF
TGCGCCAGCAGCTTGGGACGTATTCAAGAGACCCAGTACTTC
>TRBV2|13|TRBJ2-3|-|TRBD1
CASLGQGKDTQYF
TGTGCCAGCTTGGGACAGGGAAAAGATACGCAGTATTTT
>TRBV7-9|15|TRBJ1-2|-|TRBD1
CASLDRDRSFDGYTF
TGTGCCAGCCTTGACCGGGACAGGTCCTTTGATGGCTACACCTTC
>TRBV4-1|12|TRBJ2-1|once|-
CASSQVSNEQFF
TGCGCCAGCAGCCAAGTATCGAATGAGCAGTTCTTC
>TRBV7-2|13|TRBJ2-7|-|-
CASSLNGAGEQYF
TGTGCCAGCAGCTTAAATGGGGCTGGGGAGCAGTACTTC
>TRBV4-2|17|TRBJ2-1|-|TRBD2
CASSQERAGERGDEQFF
TGTGCCAGCAGCCAAGAGAGAGCGGGAGAAAGGGGTGATGAGCAGTTCTTC
>TRBV29-1|14|TRBJ2-5|-|TRBD2
CSVVTWTSPETQYF
TGCAGCGTTGTTACCTGGACTAGCCCGGAGACCCAGTACTTC
>TRBV30|16|TRBJ1-4|-|-
CAWSVPWTSTNEKLFF
TGTGCCTGGAGTGTACCTTGGACATCAACTAATGAAAAACTGTTTTTT
>TRBV9|15|TRBJ2-1|-|-
CASSVGLNSYNEQFF
TGTGCCAGCAGCGTCGGGTTAAACTCCTACAATGAGCAGTTCTTC
>TRBV2|15|TRBJ1-5|-|-
CASSEGHRGNQPQHF
TGTGCCAGCAGTGAAGGGCACAGGGGCAATCAGCCCCAGCATTTT
>TRBV4-2|14|TRBJ1-5|-|-
CASSQDVGRQPQHF
TGTGCCAGCAGCCAAGACGTAGGGCGTCAGCCCCAGCATTTT
>TRBV6-6|13|TRBJ1-1|-|-
CASSFVEGAEAFF
TGTGCCAGCAGTTTCGTGGAGGGGGCTGAAGCTTTCTTT
>TRBV7-3|15|TRBJ2-3|-|TRBD2
CASSTRGLAGDTQYF
TGTGCCAGCAGCACCCGGGGACTAGCGGGAGATACGCAGTATTTT
>TRBV2|14|TRBJ1-2|-|-
CASSEIPASYGYTF
TGTGCCAGCAGTGAAATTCCGGCGAGCTATGGCTACACCTTC
>TRBV18|15|TRBJ1-5|-|-
CASSQTSGAVQPQHF
TGTGCCAGCTCACAAACCTCAGGGGCTGTACAGCCCCAGCATTTT
>TRBV19|19|TRBJ2-4|-|-
CASSPGDTGLFIAKNIQYF
TGTGCCAGTAGCCCTGGTGATACCGGACTTTTTATAGCCAAAAACATTCAGTACTTC
>TRBV14|11|TRBJ2-7|few|-
CASGRGYEQYF
TGTGCCAGCGGCAGGGGCTACGAGCAGTACTTC